This T cell receptor beta chain was identified in a study of CD8+ T cells in alopecia areata. Treatment described: oral pan-JAK inhibitor, 5-10 mg twice daily. Extracted RNA was reverse transcribed into cDNA, the sequencing template. Produced via immunoSEQ multiplex PCR; TCRdb's table is partial and in-frame only. The sample consists of 130,000 to 150,000 clones, around four fifths of them appearing once. The CDR3 totals 10 residues. Germline V gene lookup returns CDR1 GTSNPN and CDR2 SVGIG (reference sequence). V lost 4 bases and J 6 bases, leaving 5 bases between the germline ends. This TCR came from a human donor with alopecia areata. V gene TRBV30 combines with J gene TRBJ2-3; D not certain. The material sequenced was CD8+ T cells sorted from blood, taken at week 4, from a patient treated with tofacitinib. CDR3 residues: CAWTLDTQYF. The DNA of the CDR3 is TGTGCCTGGACATTGGATACGCAGTATTTT.